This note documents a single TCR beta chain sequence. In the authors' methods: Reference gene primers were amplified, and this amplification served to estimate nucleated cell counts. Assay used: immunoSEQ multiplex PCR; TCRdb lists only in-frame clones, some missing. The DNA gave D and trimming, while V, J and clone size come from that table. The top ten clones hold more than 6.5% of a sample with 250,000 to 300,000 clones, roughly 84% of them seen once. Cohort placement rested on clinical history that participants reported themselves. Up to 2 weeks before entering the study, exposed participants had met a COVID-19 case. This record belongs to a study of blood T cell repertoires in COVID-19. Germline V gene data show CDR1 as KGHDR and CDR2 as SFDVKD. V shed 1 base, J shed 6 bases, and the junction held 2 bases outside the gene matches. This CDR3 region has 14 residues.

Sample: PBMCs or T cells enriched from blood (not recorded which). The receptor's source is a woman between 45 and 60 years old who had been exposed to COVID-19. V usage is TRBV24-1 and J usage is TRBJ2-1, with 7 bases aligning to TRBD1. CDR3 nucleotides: TGTGCCACCAGTGATTTTTCAGGGGGCAATGAGCAGTTCTTC. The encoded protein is CATSDFSGGNEQFF.